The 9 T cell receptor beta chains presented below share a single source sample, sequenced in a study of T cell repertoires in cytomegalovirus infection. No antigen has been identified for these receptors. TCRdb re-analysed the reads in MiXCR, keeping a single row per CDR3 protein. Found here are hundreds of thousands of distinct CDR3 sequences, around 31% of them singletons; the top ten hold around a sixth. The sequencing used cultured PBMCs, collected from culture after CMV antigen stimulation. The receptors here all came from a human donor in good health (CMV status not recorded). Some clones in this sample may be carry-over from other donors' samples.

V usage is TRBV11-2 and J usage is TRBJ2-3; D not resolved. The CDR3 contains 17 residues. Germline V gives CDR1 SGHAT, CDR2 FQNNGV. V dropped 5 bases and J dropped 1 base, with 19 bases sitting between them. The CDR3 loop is CASSQRVGLVGTDTQYF. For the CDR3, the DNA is TGTGCCAGCAGCCAAAGAGTCGGCCTAGTGGGCACAGATACGCAGTATTTT.

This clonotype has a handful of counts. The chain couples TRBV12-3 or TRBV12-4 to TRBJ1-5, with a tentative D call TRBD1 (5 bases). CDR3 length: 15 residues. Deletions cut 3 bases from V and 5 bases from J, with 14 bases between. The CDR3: CASSLTGRGDQPQHF. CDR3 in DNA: TGTGCCAGCAGTTTGACGGGCCGAGGGGATCAGCCCCAGCATTTT.

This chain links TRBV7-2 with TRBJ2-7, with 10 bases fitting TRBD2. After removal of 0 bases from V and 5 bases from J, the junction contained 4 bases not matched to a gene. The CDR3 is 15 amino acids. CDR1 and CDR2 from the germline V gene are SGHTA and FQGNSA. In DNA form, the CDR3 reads TGTGCCAGCAGCTTAGCCGGGACTAGCGTAAACGAGCAGTACTTC. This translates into CASSLAGTSVNEQYF.

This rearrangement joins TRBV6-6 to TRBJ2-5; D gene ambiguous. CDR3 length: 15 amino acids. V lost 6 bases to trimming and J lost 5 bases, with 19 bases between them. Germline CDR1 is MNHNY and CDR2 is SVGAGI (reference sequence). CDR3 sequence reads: CASRHHLGSRETQYF. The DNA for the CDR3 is TGTGCCAGCAGACACCACCTGGGTAGCCGGGAGACCCAGTACTTC.

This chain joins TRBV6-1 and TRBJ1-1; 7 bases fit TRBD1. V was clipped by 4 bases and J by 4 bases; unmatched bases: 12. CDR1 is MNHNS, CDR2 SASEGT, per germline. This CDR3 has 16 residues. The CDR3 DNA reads TGTGCCAGCAGTGGAGCAGGGGGAACGGGAAGCACTGAAGCTTTCTTT. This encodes CASSGAGGTGSTEAFF.

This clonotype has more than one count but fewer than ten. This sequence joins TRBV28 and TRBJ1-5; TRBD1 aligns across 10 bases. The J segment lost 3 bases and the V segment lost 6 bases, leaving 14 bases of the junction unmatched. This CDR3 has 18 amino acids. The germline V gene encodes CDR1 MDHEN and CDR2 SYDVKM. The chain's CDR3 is CASRRGAPGQGHNQPQHF. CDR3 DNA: TGTGCCAGCAGGCGAGGGGCCCCGGGACAGGGGCACAATCAGCCCCAGCATTTT.

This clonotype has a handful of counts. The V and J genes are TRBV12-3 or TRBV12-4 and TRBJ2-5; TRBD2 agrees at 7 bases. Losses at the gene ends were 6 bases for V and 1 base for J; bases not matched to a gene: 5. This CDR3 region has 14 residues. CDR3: CASSLGTTQETQYF. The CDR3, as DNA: TGTGCCAGCAGCCTCGGGACTACCCAAGAGACCCAGTACTTC.

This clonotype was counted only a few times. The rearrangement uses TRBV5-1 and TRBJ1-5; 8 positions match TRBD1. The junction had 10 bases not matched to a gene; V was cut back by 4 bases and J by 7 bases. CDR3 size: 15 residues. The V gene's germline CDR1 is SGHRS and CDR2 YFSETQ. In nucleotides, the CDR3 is TGCGCCAGCAGCCCCAGACAGGGGCCCGGGCAGCCCCAGCATTTT. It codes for CASSPRQGPGQPQHF.

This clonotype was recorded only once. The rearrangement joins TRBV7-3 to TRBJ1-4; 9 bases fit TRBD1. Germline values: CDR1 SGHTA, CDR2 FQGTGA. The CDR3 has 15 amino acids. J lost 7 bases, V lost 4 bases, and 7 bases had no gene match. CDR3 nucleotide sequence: TGTGCCAGCAGCTCCGGACAGGGGTTCAGTGAAAAACTGTTTTTT. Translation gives CASSSGQGFSEKLFF.